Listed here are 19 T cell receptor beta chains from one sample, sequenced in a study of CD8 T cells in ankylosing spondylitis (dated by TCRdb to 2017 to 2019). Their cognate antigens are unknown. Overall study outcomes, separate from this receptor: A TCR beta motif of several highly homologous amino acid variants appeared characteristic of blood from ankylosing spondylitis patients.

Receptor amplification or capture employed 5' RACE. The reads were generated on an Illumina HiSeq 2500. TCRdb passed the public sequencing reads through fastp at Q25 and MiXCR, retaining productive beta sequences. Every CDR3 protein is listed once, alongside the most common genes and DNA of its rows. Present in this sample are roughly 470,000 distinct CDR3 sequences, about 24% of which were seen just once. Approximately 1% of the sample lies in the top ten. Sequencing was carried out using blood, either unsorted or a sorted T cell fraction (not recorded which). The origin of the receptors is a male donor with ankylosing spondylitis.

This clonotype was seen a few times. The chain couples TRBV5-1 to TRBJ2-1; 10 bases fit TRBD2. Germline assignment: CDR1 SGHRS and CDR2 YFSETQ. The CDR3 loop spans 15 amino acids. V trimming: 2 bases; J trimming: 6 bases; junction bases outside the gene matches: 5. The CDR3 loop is CASSFLAGASNEQFF. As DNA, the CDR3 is TGCGCCAGCAGCTTCCTAGCGGGAGCCTCCAATGAGCAGTTCTTC.

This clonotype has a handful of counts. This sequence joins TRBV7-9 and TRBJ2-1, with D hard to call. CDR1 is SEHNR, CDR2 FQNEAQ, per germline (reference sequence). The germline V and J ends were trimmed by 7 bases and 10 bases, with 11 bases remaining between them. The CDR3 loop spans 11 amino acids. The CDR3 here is CASTQVQEQFF. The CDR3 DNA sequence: TGTGCCAGCACCCAAGTCCAGGAGCAGTTCTTC.

CDR3 residues: CASSLNRGWPYNEQFF. In DNA, the CDR3 is TGTGCCAGCAGTTTAAACCGGGGTTGGCCCTACAATGAGCAGTTCTTC. The V gene is TRBV12-3 or TRBV12-4, the J gene TRBJ2-1; tentative D call: TRBD2 (5 bases). The CDR3 extends over 16 amino acids. V shed 2 bases and J shed 2 bases, with 13 bases lying between them.

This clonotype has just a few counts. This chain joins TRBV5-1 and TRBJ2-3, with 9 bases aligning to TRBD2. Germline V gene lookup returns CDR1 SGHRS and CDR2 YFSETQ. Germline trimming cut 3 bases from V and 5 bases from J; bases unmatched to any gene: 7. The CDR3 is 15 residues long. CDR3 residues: CASSSGIAGEDTQYF. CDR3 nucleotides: TGCGCCAGCAGCTCCGGCATAGCGGGAGAAGATACGCAGTATTTT.

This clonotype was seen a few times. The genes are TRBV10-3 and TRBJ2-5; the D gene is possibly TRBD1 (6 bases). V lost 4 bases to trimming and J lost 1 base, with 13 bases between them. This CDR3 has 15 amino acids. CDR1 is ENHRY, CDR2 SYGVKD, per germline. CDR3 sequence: CAISVAGTTQETQYF. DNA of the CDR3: TGTGCCATCAGTGTGGCCGGGACAACCCAAGAGACCCAGTACTTC.

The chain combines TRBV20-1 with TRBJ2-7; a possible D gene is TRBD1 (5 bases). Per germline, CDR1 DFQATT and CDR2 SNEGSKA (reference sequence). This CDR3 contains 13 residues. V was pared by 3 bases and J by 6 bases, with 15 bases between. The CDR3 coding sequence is TGCAGTGCTAGGTCGCAGGGAACCGGCGAGCAGTACTTC. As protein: CSARSQGTGEQYF.

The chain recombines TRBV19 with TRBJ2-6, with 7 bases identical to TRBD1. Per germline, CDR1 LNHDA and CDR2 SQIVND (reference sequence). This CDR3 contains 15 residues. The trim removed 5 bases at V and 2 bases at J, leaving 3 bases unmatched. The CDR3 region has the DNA TGTGCCAGTAGTGATACAGGGGCTGGGGCCAACGTCCTGACTTTC. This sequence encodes CASSDTGAGANVLTF.

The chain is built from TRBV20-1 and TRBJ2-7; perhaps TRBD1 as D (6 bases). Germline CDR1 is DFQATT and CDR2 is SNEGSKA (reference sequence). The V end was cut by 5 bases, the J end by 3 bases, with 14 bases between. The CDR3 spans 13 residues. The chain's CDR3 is CSAATGPSYEQYV. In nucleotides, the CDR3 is TGCAGTGCTGCGACAGGACCCAGCTACGAGCAGTACGTC.

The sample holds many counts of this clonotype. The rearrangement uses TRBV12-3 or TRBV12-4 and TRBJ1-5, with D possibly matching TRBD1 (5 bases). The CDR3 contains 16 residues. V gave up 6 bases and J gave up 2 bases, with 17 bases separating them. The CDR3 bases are TGTGCCAGCAGCTGGGGGGGGATTGGTGGCAATCAGCCCCAGCATTTT. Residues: CASSWGGIGGNQPQHF.

The CDR3 DNA is TGTGCCAGAAACCCCCAGGGGAGCGGTTCCCAGTACTTC. This sequence encodes CARNPQGSGSQYF. The chain joins TRBV12-3 or TRBV12-4 to TRBJ2-5; D is perhaps TRBD1 (6 bases). Trimming took 9 bases from V and 9 from J, leaving 20 bases between them. The CDR3 covers 13 residues.

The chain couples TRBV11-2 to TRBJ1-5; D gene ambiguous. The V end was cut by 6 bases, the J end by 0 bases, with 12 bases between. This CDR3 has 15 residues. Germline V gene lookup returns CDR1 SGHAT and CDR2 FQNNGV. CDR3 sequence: CASSPARNSNQPQHF. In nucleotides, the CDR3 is TGTGCCAGCAGTCCCGCCAGAAATAGCAATCAGCCCCAGCATTTT.

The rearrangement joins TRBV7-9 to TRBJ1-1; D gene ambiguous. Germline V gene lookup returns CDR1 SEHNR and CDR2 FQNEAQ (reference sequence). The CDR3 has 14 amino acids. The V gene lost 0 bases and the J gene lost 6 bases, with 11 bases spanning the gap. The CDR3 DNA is TGTGCCAGCAGCTTAGCGCCGGAGCGCCCTGAAGCTTTCTTT. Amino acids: CASSLAPERPEAFF.

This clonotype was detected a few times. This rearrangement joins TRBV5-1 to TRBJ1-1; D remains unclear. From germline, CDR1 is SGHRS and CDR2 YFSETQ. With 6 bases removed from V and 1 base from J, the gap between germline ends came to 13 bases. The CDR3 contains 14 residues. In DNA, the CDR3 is TGCGCCAGCAAAGACACAAATTCGAACACTGAAGCTTTCTTT. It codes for CASKDTNSNTEAFF.

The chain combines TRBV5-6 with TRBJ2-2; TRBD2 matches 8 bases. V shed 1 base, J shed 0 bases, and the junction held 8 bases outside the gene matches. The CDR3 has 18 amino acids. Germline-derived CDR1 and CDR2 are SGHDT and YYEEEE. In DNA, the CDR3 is TGTGCCAGCAGCTTGAGACTAGCGCCGGCCCCGAACACCGGGGAGCTGTTTTTT. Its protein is CASSLRLAPAPNTGELFF.

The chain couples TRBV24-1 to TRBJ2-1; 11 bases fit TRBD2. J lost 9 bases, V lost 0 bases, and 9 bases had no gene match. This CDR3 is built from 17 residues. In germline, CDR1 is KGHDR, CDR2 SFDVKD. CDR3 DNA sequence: TGTGCCACCAGTGATTTGAGTAGCGGGAGGGCCGAAGGTGAGCAGTTCTTC. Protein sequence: CATSDLSSGRAEGEQFF.

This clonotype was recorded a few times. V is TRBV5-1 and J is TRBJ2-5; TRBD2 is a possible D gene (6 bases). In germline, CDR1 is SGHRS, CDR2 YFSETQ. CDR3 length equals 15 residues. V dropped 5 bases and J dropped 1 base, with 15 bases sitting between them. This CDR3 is CASSTGTSLQETQYF. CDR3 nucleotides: TGCGCCAGCAGTACCGGGACTTCCCTCCAAGAGACCCAGTACTTC. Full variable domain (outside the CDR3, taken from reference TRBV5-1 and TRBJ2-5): KAGVTQTPRYLIKTRGQQVTLSCSPISGHRSVSWYQQTPGQGLQFLFEYFSETQRNKGNFPGRFSGRQFSNSRSEMNVSTLELGDSALYLCASSTGTSLQETQYFGPGTRLLVL.

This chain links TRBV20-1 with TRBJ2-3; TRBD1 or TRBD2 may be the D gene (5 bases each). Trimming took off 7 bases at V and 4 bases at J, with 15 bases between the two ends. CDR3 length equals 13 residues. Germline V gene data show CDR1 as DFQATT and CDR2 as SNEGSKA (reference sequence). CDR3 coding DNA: TGCAGTGTTTTGGGACCCGCCTCAGATACGCAGTATTTT. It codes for CSVLGPASDTQYF.

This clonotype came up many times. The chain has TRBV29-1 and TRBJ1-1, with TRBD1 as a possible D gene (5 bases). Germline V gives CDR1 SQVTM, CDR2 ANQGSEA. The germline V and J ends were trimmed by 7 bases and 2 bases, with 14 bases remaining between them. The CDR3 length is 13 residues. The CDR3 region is CSAAQGTNTEAFF. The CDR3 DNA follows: TGCAGCGCGGCTCAGGGAACTAACACTGAAGCTTTCTTT.

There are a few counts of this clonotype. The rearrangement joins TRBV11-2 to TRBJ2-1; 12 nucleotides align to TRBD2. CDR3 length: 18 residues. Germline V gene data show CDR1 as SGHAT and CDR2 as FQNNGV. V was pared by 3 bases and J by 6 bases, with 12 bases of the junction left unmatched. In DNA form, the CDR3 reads TGTGCCAGCAGCTTCCTAGCGGGAGGGGGCTTAGGGGGCAATGAGCAGTTCTTC. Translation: CASSFLAGGGLGGNEQFF. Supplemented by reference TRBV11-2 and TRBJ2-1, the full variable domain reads EAGVAQSPRYKIIEKRQSVAFWCNPISGHATLYWYQQILGQGPKLLIQFQNNGVVDDSQLPKDRFSAERLKGVDSTLKIQPAKLEDSAVYLCASSFLAGGGLGGNEQFFGPGTRLTVL.